One sample yielded the 14 T cell receptor beta chains listed below, sequenced in a study of T cells in Graves' hyperthyroidism and ophthalmopathy. Authors of the study amplified TCR beta CDR3 regions from RNA transcripts. The HTBI primer set served for first-round RT-PCR of the TCR CDR3. TCRdb recomputed calls from the multiplex PCR reads with MiXCR, one row per CDR3 protein. The sample gives about 400,000 distinct CDR3 sequences, about 14% of which show up once; about 20% is in the top ten. Material: blood. The receptors were gathered from a young woman with Graves' ophthalmopathy.

This clonotype has a handful of counts. This chain joins TRBV15 and TRBJ1-3; D unclear. The CDR3 is 17 amino acids. Trimming removed 0 bases at V and 1 base at J, with 13 bases between. Germline lookup yields CDR1 LNHNV and CDR2 YYDKDF (reference sequence). CDR3 amino acids: CATSRDWSEGSGNTIYF. As DNA, the CDR3 is TGTGCCACCAGCAGAGATTGGAGCGAGGGTTCTGGAAACACCATATATTTT.

This clonotype occurred many times. The chain has TRBV7-3 and TRBJ2-5; 11 bases match TRBD2. Germline V gene lookup returns CDR1 SGHTA and CDR2 FQGTGA. The CDR3 has 15 residues. With V trimmed by 1 base and J by 4 bases, 2 bases remained unmatched. The CDR3 here is CASSLSGTSGETQYF. In DNA form, the CDR3 reads TGTGCCAGCAGCTTAAGTGGGACTAGCGGAGAGACCCAGTACTTC. The variable domain in full, completed from reference TRBV7-3 and TRBJ2-5, reads GAGVSQTPSNKVTEKGKYVELRCDPISGHTALYWYRQSLGQGPEFLIYFQGTGAADDSGLPNDRFFAVRPEGSVSTLKIQRTERGDSAVYLCASSLSGTSGETQYFGPGTRLLVL.

This clonotype was counted only a few times. The chain combines TRBV7-9 with TRBJ2-7; 8 bases fit TRBD1. Trimming took 5 bases from V and 7 from J; bases not matched to a gene: 4. The CDR3 is 12 amino acids. The germline CDR1 and CDR2 sequences are SEHNR and FQNEAQ (reference sequence). CDR3 DNA sequence: TGTGCCAGCAGCGGACAGGGTTGGGAGCAGTACTTC. It codes for CASSGQGWEQYF.

The V and J genes are TRBV24-1 and TRBJ1-2, with TRBD1 matching over 9 bases. This CDR3 has 16 residues. With 6 bases clipped from V and 2 bases from J, the junction kept 9 bases outside the gene matches. Per germline, CDR1 KGHDR and CDR2 SFDVKD. CDR3 sequence reads: CATSPSSGQGNYGYTF. CDR3 sequence (DNA): TGTGCCACCAGTCCTAGTAGTGGACAGGGGAACTATGGCTACACCTTC.

This clonotype was picked up a small number of times. One junction end does not reproduce the germline sequence, and a read error may be involved. The V call is TRBV7-7, the J call TRBJ2-1; 9 bases map to TRBD2. The CDR3 runs 15 residues. The V gene's germline CDR1 is SSHAT and CDR2 FNYEAQ (reference sequence). CDR3 nucleotide sequence: TGTGCTAGCAGCAAACTAGCGGGTCCCTACAATGAGCAGTTCTTC. This codes for CASSKLAGPYNEQFF.

This clonotype showed up many times. The chain carries TRBV20-1 and TRBJ1-4; 7 nucleotides match TRBD1. The V and J ends lost 4 bases and 0 bases, in that order; junction bases with no gene match: 8. Looked up from germline, CDR1 is DFQATT and CDR2 is SNEGSKA (reference sequence). The CDR3 runs 16 residues. CDR3 DNA: TGCAGTGCTATTTATCCTGACAGGGCAACTAATGAAAAACTGTTTTTT. It is translated as CSAIYPDRATNEKLFF.

This clonotype was seen repeatedly, ten times or more. The chain combines TRBV5-5 with TRBJ2-3; 9 bases line up with TRBD1. Unmatched junction bases numbered 14, after V lost 4 bases and J lost 8 bases. CDR1 is SGHKS, CDR2 YYEKEE, per germline (reference sequence). The CDR3 totals 16 residues. The DNA of the CDR3 is TGTGCCAGCAGCCTATGGGGGGACAGGGCAGCCGGTACGCAGTATTTT. Protein sequence: CASSLWGDRAAGTQYF.

This clonotype turned up a few times. This chain uses TRBV9 with TRBJ2-3; no firm D call. Germline V gene sequence: CDR1 SGDLS, CDR2 YYNGEE. There are 14 residues in the CDR3. Trimming shortened V by 2 bases and J by 4 bases, and 11 bases separated the two germline ends. The CDR3 sequence is CASSVHKGPDTQYF. DNA for the CDR3: TGTGCCAGCAGCGTCCACAAAGGGCCAGATACGCAGTATTTT.

Worth noting for this clonotype: A read error may be the cause here, since a much bigger clone is one base away. The genes are TRBV7-9 and TRBJ2-2, with 7 bases that match TRBD2. The CDR3 is 18 amino acids. Germline CDR1 and CDR2: SEHNR and FQNEAQ (reference sequence). This CDR3 is CASLEGGSGYLNTGELLF. In DNA, the CDR3 is TGTGCCAGCTTGGAGGGAGGGAGCGGATACTTGAACACCGGGGAGCTGCTTTTT.

V and J are TRBV7-9 and TRBJ1-3; D is perhaps TRBD1 (5 bases). Germline V gene sequence: CDR1 SEHNR, CDR2 FQNEAQ (reference sequence). This CDR3 is built from 15 residues. Trimming removed 3 bases at V and 0 bases at J, with 9 bases between. CDR3 DNA sequence: TGTGCCAGCAGCTTGACAGACGTCTCTGGAAACACCATATATTTT. Encoded protein: CASSLTDVSGNTIYF. Full variable domain (rest looked up from reference TRBV7-9 and TRBJ1-3): DTGVSQNPRHKITKRGQNVTFRCDPISEHNRLYWYRQTLGQGPEFLTYFQNEAQLEKSRLLSDRFSAERPKGSFSTLEIQRTEQGDSAMYLCASSLTDVSGNTIYFGEGSWLTVV.

This clonotype appeared many times. J is TRBJ2-7 and V is TRBV4-1; 9 bases fit TRBD1. The CDR3 contains 17 residues. Germline values: CDR1 MGHRA, CDR2 YSYEKL. With 0 bases clipped from V and 3 bases from J, the junction kept 9 bases outside the gene matches. The CDR3 bases are TGCGCCAGCAGCCAAGAAGGTCTTGGGGGACAGGGCTACGAGCAGTACTTC. It specifies CASSQEGLGGQGYEQYF.

This clonotype was counted at least ten times. CDR3 DNA sequence: TGTGCCAGCAGTGACCCGGGACAGGGATACGAGCAGTACTTC. Its translation is CASSDPGQGYEQYF. This chain links TRBV6-1 with TRBJ2-7, with 9 nucleotides matching TRBD1. The CDR3 loop spans 14 amino acids. J was trimmed by 4 bases and V by 3 bases; bases with no gene match: 4. The germline CDR1 and CDR2 sequences are MNHNS and SASEGT.

V and J are TRBV5-4 and TRBJ1-4, with a possible D match to TRBD1 (6 bases). The V and J ends lost 1 base and 7 bases respectively, with 14 bases between them. The CDR3 has 15 amino acids. CDR1 SGHNT and CDR2 YYREEE come from the germline V gene (reference sequence). This chain's CDR3 is CASSLFGGLGEKLFF. CDR3 DNA sequence: TGTGCCAGCAGCTTGTTTGGGGGCTTGGGTGAAAAACTGTTTTTT.

The sample holds many counts of this clonotype. CDR3 in DNA: TGTGCCAGCAGTTTTATGGGAGTTAGTCAGCCCCAGCATTTT. Its translation is CASSFMGVSQPQHF. The gene calls are TRBV12-3 or TRBV12-4 and TRBJ1-5; no definite D call. V lost 3 bases and J lost 6, with 12 bases in between. The CDR3 has 14 amino acids.